This TCR beta chain was identified during a study of blood T cell repertoires in COVID-19. The overall study: Collection of acute and convalescent COVID-19 samples took place in the United States, Italy and Spain.

Here immunoSEQ multiplex PCR was the method, and the copy in TCRdb shows in-frame clones only, minus some. The sample lists about 180,000 clones, approximately 85% occurring once. Germline CDR1 reads MNHEY; CDR2 reads SVGAGI. The length of the CDR3 is 13 residues. V lost 4 bases and J 2 bases, leaving 8 bases between the germline ends. The chain carries TRBV6-5 and TRBJ1-1; D is unclear. Sequencing was performed on PBMCs or T cells enriched from blood (not recorded which). The clonotype originates from a woman aged 25 to 39 who had recovered from COVID-19. CDR3 sequence reads: CASSSMPNTEAFF. The CDR3, as DNA: TGTGCCAGCAGTTCTATGCCCAACACTGAAGCTTTCTTT.